Here is one TCR beta chain with its context. This clone's antigen is unknown. Base qualities are missing; no much larger clone stands one base away. Counted from cysteine to phenylalanine, this CDR3 has 13 amino acids. The CDR3 DNA has 39 bases and is translated from base 1. V was cut back by 8 bases and J by 5 bases, leaving a gap of 10 bases between them. From a lookup of the germline V gene, CDR1 and CDR2 are MDHEN and SYDVKM. This sample was taken from a study of CD4 T cell repertoires and nickel (dated by TCRdb to about 2020). Library generation was performed with RT-PCR. Sequenced on an Illumina MiSeq. TCRdb trimmed the raw reads at Q25, called clones with MiXCR and kept productive beta chains. Entries are consolidated by CDR3 protein sequence, retaining the most common genes and DNA. This sample is represented by fewer than 300 distinct CDR3 sequences; less than 75% of them were singletons. Less than 15% of the sample is in the top ten clones.

The chain employs TRBV28 and TRBJ1-6, and perhaps TRBD1 as D gene, on 5 matching bases. This TCR came from a human donor in a nickel allergy study, with or without nickel allergy (not recorded which). It is not recorded whether this sample comes from one donor or several. The sequencing sample was made of CD4+ T cells from blood, not recorded whether cultured. CDR3 loop: CASGDGNNSPLHF. DNA sequence: TGTGCCAGCGGGGACGGGAATAATTCACCCCTCCACTTT.